This TCR beta chain was documented in a study of neoadjuvant anti-PD-1 for oral cavity cancer. About the study: Before surgery, most patients got three to four biweekly 3 mg/kg nivolumab doses.

The protocol was immunoSEQ multiplex PCR, while the TCRdb copy is restricted to in-frame clones and leaves out a portion. The table records about 10,000 clones, around three fifths of them present only once. About this clone itself: Its antigen is unidentified.

Germline loops: CDR1 MNHEY, CDR2 SMNVEV (reference sequence). V was shortened by 5 bases and J by 5 bases, with 24 bases between the two germline ends. CDR3 length: 17 amino acids. Sample time point: after neoadjuvant nivolumab, at surgical resection. Cohort: HPV-negative, locally advanced oral cavity squamous cell carcinoma patients. Study outcomes and limitations: Treg/Th17 ratio rose with pretreatment blood and fell with post-treatment tumor TCRbeta clonality.

V is TRBV27 and J is TRBJ2-5; D is perhaps TRBD2 (7 bases). The input for sequencing was tumor tissue, taken after nivolumab (anti-PD-1) treatment. The clonotype was recovered from a person aged 35 to 85 with oral cavity squamous cell carcinoma. CDR3: CASSPLAPVQGGETQYF. As DNA, the CDR3 is TGTGCCAGCAGTCCCTTAGCCCCAGTACAGGGAGGGGAGACCCAGTACTTC.